Following are 10 T cell receptor beta chains from one sample sequenced in a study of OX40 agonist ivuxolimab in advanced cancers. Some clones are missing from TCRdb's copy, which holds only in-frame ones; the method was immunoSEQ multiplex PCR. Of about 76,000 clones in the sample, approximately 88% were seen once. The specimen comprised CD4+ or CD8+ T cells sorted from blood, sampled in a trial of the OX40 agonist ivuxolimab. Receptor source: an adult with an advanced solid tumor such as melanoma, head and neck, liver or kidney cancer.

This sequence joins TRBV18 and TRBJ2-7; D is ambiguous. The CDR3 sequence is 13 residues long. Germline V gene lookup returns CDR1 KGHSH and CDR2 LQKENI. Between the trimmed V and J ends, which lost 3 bases and 3 bases, there was a span of 9 bases. In DNA, the CDR3 is TGTGCCAGCTCACCTCGTAACGGCTACGAGCAGTACTTC. It translates to CASSPRNGYEQYF.

In its sample, this clone was seen a few times. The rearrangement uses TRBV27 and TRBJ2-5, with D perhaps assigned TRBD1 or TRBD2 (5 bases each). Germline CDR1 reads MNHEY; CDR2 reads SMNVEV (reference sequence). This CDR3 has 16 residues. Trimming cost V 5 bases and J 1 base, with 17 bases left between them. CDR3 sequence: CASSIPPGTFQETQYF. In DNA form, the CDR3 reads TGTGCCAGCAGTATCCCTCCCGGGACCTTCCAAGAGACCCAGTACTTC.

J is TRBJ2-3 and V is TRBV7-2; TRBD2 aligns across 8 bases. CDR3 length: 15 amino acids. Germline CDR1 reads SGHTA; CDR2 reads FQGNSA. V lost 4 bases and J lost 5; bases outside the gene matches: 8. The DNA of the CDR3 is TGTGCCAGCAGCTCTCAGCGGGGGAGTGGAGATACGCAGTATTTT. Protein product: CASSSQRGSGDTQYF.

The V gene is TRBV28, the J gene TRBJ1-2; a weak D match, TRBD1 (5 bases). The CDR3 totals 17 residues. Germline CDR1 MDHEN, CDR2 SYDVKM. The V end was cut by 8 bases, the J end by 0 bases, with 22 bases between. CDR3 coding DNA: TGTGCCAGCCGCGTTGGGGGAACGGGTAACTCTAACTATGGCTACACCTTC. Translation: CASRVGGTGNSNYGYTF.

The chain is built from TRBV27 and TRBJ2-7; maybe TRBD2 (6 bases). V was clipped by 4 bases and J by 4 bases, with 20 bases between them. The CDR3 spans 16 residues. Germline V gene lookup returns CDR1 MNHEY and CDR2 SMNVEV (reference sequence). The CDR3 is CASSSFNAGTLYEQYF. The CDR3 DNA is TGTGCCAGCAGTTCATTTAACGCGGGAACTTTATACGAGCAGTACTTC.

The gene calls are TRBV29-1 and TRBJ2-1; D is ambiguous. V was shortened by 5 bases and J by 16 bases, with 24 bases between the two germline ends. The germline gives CDR1 SQVTM, CDR2 ANQGSEA. The CDR3 has 13 residues. This CDR3 reads CSVRAGTNQVHFF. The CDR3 DNA sequence: TGCAGCGTTCGGGCAGGAACCAACCAAGTACATTTCTTC.

V and J are TRBV5-1 and TRBJ2-3; D perhaps matches TRBD1 (5 bases). The CDR3 length is 15 residues. The germline gives CDR1 SGHRS, CDR2 YFSETQ. Trimming stripped 4 bases from V and 4 bases from J, with 16 bases between. The CDR3 DNA is TGCGCCAGCAGCCCGTCGCAGGGTCTTCCAGATACGCAGTATTTT. As protein: CASSPSQGLPDTQYF.

This clone showed up just once. The chain has TRBV7-2 and TRBJ1-1; 9 bases agree with TRBD1. This CDR3 comprises 14 residues. Germline assignment: CDR1 SGHTA and CDR2 FQGNSA. J was trimmed by 4 bases and V by 5 bases; bases with no gene match: 5. The CDR3: CASSQGTGRTEAFF. The CDR3 DNA reads as TGTGCCAGCAGCCAGGGGACAGGGCGCACTGAAGCTTTCTTT. Variable domain in full (rest from reference TRBV7-2 and TRBJ1-1): GAGVSQSPSNKVTEKGKDVELRCDPISGHTALYWYRQSLGQGLEFLIYFQGNSAPDKSGLPSDRFSAERTGGSVSTLTIQRTQQEDSAVYLCASSQGTGRTEAFFGQGTRLTVV.

The rearrangement uses TRBV29-1 and TRBJ2-5, with a weak D call TRBD1 (5 bases). The CDR3 covers 17 residues. V gave up 1 base and J gave up 5 bases, with 23 bases separating them. Per germline, CDR1 SQVTM and CDR2 ANQGSEA. The CDR3 sequence: CSVEVFAGPLVGETQYF. CDR3 bases: TGCAGCGTTGAAGTCTTTGCAGGGCCTCTGGTGGGTGAGACCCAGTACTTC.

This rearrangement joins TRBV7-3 to TRBJ2-7; tentatively, D is TRBD2 (5 bases). Germline V lookup: CDR1 SGHTA, CDR2 FQGTGA. The CDR3 length is 14 residues. V was pared by 3 bases and J by 2 bases, with 11 bases between. This chain's CDR3 is CASSFPGTAYEQYF. CDR3 bases: TGTGCCAGCAGCTTCCCGGGAACAGCCTACGAGCAGTACTTC.